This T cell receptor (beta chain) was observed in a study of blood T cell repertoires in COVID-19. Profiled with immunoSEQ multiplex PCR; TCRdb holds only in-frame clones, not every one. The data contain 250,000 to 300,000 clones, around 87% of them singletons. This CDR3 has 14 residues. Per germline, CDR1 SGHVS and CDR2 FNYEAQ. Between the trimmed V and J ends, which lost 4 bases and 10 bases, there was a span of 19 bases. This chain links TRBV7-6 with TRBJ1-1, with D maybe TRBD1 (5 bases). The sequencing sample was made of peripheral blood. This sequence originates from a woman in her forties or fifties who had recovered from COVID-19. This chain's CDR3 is CASSSSTTGVGAFF. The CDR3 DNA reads TGTGCCAGCAGCTCCTCAACTACAGGAGTTGGAGCTTTCTTT.